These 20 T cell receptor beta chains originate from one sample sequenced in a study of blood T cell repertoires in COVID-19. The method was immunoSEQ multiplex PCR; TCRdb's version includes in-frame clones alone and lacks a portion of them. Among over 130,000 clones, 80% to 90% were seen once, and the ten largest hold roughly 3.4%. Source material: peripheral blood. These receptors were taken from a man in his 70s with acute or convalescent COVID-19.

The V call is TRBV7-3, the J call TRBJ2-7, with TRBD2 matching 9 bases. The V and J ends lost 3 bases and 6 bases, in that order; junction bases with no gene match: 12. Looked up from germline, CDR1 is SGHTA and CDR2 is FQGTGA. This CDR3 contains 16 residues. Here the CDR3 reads CASSFVASGTSGEQYF. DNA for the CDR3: TGTGCCAGCAGCTTTGTGGCTAGCGGGACCTCCGGCGAGCAGTACTTC.

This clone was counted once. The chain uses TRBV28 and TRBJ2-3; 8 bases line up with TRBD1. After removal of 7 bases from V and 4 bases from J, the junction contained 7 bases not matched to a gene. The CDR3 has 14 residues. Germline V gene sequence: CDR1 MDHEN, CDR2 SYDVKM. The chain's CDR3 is CASIRSGGADTQYF. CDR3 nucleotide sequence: TGTGCCAGCATCAGATCAGGGGGCGCAGATACGCAGTATTTT.

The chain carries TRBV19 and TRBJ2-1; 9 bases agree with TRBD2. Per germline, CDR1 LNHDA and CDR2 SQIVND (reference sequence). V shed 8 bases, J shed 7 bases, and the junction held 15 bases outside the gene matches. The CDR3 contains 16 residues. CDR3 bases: TGTGCCAGTGGGGTACCTAGCGGGAAGAGACCAAATGAGCAGTTCTTC. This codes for CASGVPSGKRPNEQFF.

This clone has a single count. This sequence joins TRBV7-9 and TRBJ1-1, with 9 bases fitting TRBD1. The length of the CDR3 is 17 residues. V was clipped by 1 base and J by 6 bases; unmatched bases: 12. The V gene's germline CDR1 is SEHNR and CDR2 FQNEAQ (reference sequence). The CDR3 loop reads CASSLVAGTGWVAEAFF. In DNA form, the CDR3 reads TGTGCCAGCAGCTTAGTCGCAGGGACAGGGTGGGTAGCTGAAGCTTTCTTT.

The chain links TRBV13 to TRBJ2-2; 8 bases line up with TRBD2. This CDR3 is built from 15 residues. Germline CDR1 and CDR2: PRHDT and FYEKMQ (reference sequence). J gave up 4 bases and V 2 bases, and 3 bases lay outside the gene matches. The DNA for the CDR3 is TGTGCCAGCAGCTTATGGAGCGGGAGCACCGGGGAGCTGTTTTTT. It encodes CASSLWSGSTGELFF.

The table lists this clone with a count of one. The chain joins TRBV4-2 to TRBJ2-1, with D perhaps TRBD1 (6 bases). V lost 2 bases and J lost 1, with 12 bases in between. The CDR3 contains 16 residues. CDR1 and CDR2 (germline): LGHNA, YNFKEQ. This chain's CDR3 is CASSQRGQGSYNEQFF. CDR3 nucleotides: TGTGCCAGCAGCCAAAGGGGTCAGGGGTCCTACAATGAGCAGTTCTTC.

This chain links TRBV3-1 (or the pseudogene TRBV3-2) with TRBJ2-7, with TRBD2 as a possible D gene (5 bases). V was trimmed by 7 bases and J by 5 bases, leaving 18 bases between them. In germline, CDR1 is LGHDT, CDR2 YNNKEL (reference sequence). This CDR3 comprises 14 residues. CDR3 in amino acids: CASTRTAAGNEQYF. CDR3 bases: TGTGCCAGCACCCGGACCGCTGCGGGCAACGAGCAGTACTTC.

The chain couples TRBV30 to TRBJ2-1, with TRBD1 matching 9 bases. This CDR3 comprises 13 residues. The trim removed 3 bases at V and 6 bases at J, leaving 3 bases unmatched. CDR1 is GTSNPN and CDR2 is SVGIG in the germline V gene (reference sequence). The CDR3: CAWSEDRGNEQFF. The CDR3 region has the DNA TGTGCCTGGAGCGAGGACAGGGGCAATGAGCAGTTCTTC.

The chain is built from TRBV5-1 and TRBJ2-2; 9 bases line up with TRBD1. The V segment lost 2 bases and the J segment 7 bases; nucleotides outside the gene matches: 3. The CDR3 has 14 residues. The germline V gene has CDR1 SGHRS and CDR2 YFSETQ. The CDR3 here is CASSFGTGNGELFF. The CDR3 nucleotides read TGCGCCAGCAGCTTCGGGACAGGGAACGGGGAGCTGTTTTTT.

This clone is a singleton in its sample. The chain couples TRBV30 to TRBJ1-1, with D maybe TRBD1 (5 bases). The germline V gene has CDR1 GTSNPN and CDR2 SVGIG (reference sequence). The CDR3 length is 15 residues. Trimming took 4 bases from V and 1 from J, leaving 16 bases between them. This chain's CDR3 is CAWTPIGQPNTEAFF. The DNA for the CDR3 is TGTGCCTGGACTCCCATTGGACAACCGAACACTGAAGCTTTCTTT.

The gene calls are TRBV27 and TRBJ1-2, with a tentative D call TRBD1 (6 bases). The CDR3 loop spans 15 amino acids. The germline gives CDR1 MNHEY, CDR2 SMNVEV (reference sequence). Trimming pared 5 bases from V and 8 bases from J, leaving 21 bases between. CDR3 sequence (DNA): TGTGCCAGCAGTACAATAGGGACACTAAAGGGCGGCTACACCTTC. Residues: CASSTIGTLKGGYTF.

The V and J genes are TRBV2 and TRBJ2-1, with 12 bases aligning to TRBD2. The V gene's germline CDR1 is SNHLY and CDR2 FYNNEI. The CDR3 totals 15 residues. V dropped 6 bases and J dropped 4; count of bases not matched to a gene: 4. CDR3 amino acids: CASRLTSGSYNEQFF. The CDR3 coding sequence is TGTGCCAGCAGACTGACTAGCGGGAGTTACAATGAGCAGTTCTTC.

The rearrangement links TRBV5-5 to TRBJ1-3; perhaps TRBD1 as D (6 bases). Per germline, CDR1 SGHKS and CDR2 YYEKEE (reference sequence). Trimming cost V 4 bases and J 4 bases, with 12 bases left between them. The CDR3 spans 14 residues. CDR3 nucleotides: TGTGCCAGCAGCCCACGGACAGCGGGAAACACCATATATTTT. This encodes CASSPRTAGNTIYF.

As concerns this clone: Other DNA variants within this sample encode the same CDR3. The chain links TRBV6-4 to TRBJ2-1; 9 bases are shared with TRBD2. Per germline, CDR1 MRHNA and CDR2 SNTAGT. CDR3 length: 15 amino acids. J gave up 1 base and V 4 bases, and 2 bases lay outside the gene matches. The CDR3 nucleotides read TGTGCCAGCAGTGCCCTAGCGGGATCCTACAATGAGCAGTTCTTC. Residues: CASSALAGSYNEQFF.

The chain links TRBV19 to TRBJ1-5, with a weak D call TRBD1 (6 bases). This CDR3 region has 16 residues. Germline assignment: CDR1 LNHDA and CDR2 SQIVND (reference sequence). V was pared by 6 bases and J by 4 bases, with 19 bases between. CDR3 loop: CASRPLQGPINQPQHF. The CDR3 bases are TGTGCCAGTAGACCCCTCCAGGGGCCCATTAATCAGCCCCAGCATTTT.

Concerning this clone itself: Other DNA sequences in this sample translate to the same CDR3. The DNA of the CDR3 is TGTGCCAGCAGTTTGACAGGGAACACTGAAGCTTTCTTT. Its translation is CASSLTGNTEAFF. This chain joins TRBV7-2 and TRBJ1-1; perhaps TRBD1 as D (6 bases). The CDR3 spans 13 residues. Trimming left V 6 bases short and J 1 base short, with 9 bases between. CDR1 and CDR2 from the germline V gene are SGHTA and FQGNSA. Based on the CDR3 plus reference TRBV7-2 and TRBJ1-1, the full variable domain is GAGVSQSPSNKVTEKGKDVELRCDPISGHTALYWYRQSLGQGLEFLIYFQGNSAPDKSGLPSDRFSAERTGGSVSTLTIQRTQQEDSAVYLCASSLTGNTEAFFGQGTRLTVV.

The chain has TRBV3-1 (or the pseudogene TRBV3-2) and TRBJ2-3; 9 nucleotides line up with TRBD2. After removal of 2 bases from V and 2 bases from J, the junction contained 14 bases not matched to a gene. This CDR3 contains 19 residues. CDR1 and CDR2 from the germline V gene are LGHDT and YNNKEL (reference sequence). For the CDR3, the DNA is TGTGCCAGCAGCCAACCCGAAGGGGGAAAGCGGGAGGACACAGATACGCAGTATTTT. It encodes CASSQPEGGKREDTDTQYF.

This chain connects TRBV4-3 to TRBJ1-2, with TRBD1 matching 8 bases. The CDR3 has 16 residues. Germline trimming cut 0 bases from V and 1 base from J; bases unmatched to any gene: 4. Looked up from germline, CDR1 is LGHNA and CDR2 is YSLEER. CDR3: CASSQEITGGNYGYTF. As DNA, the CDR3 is TGCGCCAGCAGCCAAGAGATTACAGGGGGTAACTATGGCTACACCTTC.

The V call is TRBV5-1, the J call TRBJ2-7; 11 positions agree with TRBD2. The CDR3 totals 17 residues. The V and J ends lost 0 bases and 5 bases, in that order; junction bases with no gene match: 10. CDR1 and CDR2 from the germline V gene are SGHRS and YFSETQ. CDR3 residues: CASSLGGTSGIKDEQYF. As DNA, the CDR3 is TGCGCCAGCAGCTTGGGCGGGACTAGCGGTATCAAGGACGAGCAGTACTTC.

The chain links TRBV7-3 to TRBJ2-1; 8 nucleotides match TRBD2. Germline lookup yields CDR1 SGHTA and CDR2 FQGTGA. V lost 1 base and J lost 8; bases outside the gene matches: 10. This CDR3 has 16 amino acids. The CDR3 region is CASSLSPSGSPHEQFF. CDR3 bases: TGTGCCAGCAGCTTAAGCCCCAGCGGGAGTCCCCATGAGCAGTTCTTC.